This TCR beta chain was retrieved from a study of T cell changes during pregnancy in multiple sclerosis. Regarding this clone: Other DNA sequences of this sample code for an identical CDR3.

TCRdb's copy holds only in-frame clones and misses some; the assay was immunoSEQ multiplex PCR. The sample has more than 55,000 clones; approximately 89% are singletons. V lost 1 base, J lost 4 bases, and 7 bases lay in between. The CDR3 totals 13 residues. Germline CDR1 SEHNR, CDR2 FQNEAQ (reference sequence). The chain combines TRBV7-9 with TRBJ1-1; tentatively, D is TRBD1 (5 bases). This TCR was sampled from a female donor in good health, enrolled as a control in a pregnancy study. Sequencing used peripheral blood, obtained after pregnancy. DNA of the CDR3: TGTGCCAGCAGCTTAGGGGGGGGCACTGAAGCTTTCTTT. It encodes CASSLGGGTEAFF. The variable domain in full, completed from reference TRBV7-9 and TRBJ1-1, reads DTGVSQNPRHKITKRGQNVTFRCDPISEHNRLYWYRQTLGQGPEFLTYFQNEAQLEKSRLLSDRFSAERPKGSFSTLEIQRTEQGDSAMYLCASSLGGGTEAFFGQGTRLTVV.